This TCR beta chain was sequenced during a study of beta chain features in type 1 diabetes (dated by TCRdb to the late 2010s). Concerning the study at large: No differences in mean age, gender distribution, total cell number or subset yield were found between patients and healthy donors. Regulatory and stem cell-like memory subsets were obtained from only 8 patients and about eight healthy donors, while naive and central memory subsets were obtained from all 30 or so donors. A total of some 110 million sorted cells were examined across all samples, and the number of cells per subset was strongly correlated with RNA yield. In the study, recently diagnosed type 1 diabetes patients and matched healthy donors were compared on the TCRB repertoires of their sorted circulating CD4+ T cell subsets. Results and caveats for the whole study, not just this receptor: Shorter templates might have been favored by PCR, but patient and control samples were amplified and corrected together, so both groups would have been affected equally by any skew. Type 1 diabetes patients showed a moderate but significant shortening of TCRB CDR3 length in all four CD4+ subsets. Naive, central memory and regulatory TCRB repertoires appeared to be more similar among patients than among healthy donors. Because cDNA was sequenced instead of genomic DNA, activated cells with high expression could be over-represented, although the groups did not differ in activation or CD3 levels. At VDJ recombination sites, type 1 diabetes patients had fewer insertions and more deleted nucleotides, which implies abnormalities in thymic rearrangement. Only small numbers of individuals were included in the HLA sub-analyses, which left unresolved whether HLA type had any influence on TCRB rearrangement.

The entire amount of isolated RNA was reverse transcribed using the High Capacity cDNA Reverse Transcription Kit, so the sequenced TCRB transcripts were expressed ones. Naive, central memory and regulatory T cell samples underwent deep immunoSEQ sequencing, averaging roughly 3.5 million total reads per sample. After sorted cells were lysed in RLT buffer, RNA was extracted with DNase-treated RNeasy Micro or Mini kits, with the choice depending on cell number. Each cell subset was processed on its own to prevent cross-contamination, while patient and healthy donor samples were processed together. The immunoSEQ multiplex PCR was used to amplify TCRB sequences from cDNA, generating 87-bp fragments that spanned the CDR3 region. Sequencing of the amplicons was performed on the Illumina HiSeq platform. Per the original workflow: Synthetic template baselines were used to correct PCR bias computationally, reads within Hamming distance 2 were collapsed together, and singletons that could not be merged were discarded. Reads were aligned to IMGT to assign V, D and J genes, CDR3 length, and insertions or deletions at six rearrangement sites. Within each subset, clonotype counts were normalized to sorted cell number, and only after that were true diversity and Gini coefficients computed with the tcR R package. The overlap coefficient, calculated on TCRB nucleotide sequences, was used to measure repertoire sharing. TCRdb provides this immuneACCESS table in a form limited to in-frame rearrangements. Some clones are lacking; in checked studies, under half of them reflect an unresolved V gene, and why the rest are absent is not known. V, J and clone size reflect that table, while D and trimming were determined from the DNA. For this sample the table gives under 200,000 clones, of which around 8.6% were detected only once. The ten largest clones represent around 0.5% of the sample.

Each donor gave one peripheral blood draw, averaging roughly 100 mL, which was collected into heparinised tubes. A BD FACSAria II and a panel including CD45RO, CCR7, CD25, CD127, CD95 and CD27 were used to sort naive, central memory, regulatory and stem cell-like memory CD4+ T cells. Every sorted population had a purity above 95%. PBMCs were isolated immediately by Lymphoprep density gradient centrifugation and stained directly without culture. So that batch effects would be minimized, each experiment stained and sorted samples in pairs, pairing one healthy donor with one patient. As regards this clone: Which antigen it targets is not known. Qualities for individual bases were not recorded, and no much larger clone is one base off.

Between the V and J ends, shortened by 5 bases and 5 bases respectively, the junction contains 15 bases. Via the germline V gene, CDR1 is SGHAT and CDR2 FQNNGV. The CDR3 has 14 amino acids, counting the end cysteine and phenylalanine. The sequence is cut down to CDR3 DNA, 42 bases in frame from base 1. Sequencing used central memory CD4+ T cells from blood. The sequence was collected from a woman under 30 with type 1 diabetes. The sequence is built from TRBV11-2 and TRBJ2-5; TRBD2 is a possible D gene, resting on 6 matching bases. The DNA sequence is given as TGTGCCAGCAGCCCCGGGGGTTGGGGGGAGACCCAGTACTTC. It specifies CASSPGGWGETQYF.